Below, one T cell receptor (beta chain) is given with its context. The antigen remains undetermined. Both 60 Vbeta primers and 13 Jbeta primers went into the PCR. Using immunoSEQ multiplex PCR, the repertoire was profiled, and TCRdb retains in-frame clones only, with some absent. Of roughly 100,000 clones listed, about 81% are singletons. The record originates from a study of cytomegalovirus exposure and HLA in healthy donors. Study-level findings and limits: In a later analysis, donors in an Asian-associated ancestry cluster reportedly had fewer N-insertions in productive TCRs than the cohort mean. Presence/absence analyses treated sequencing depth as roughly uniform across donors.

Trimming took off 1 base at V and 2 bases at J, with 10 bases between the two ends. The CDR3 length is 14 residues. Germline CDR1 SGHRS, CDR2 YFSETQ. The J gene is TRBJ2-7, the V gene TRBV5-1; D gene ambiguous. Sample: PBMCs. The TCR was taken from a male donor in good health and CMV-seropositive. This CDR3 is CASSLYGGTYEQYF. CDR3 bases: TGCGCCAGCAGCTTGTATGGCGGAACCTACGAGCAGTACTTC.